Following are 8 T cell receptor beta chains from one sample sequenced in a study of T cell responses to AZD1222 COVID-19 vaccine (TCRdb year 2021). Explained via the paper, the time point label denotes: about 28 days (+/-7) after the second vaccine dose. Libraries were made using the immunoSEQ multiplex PCR assay. TCRdb obtained this table from immuneACCESS and retained in-frame rearrangements with V and J assigned. These tables miss some clones; where compared with another copy, unresolved V genes account for less than half of the shortfall, and the remainder is unexplained. The sample table holds roughly 150,000 clones, of which over 90% were seen once. The top ten constitute more than 1.3% of the sample. The sample in question was peripheral blood, obtained 28 days after the second AZD1222 dose. These receptors were collected from an adult who received the AZD1222 COVID-19 vaccine.

CDR3 nucleotide sequence: TGTGCCAGCAGTGAATCAAACAGGGTTGAAAAACTGTTTTTT. The encoded protein is CASSESNRVEKLFF. This sequence joins TRBV25-1 and TRBJ1-4; tentatively, D is TRBD1 (6 bases). The V gene lost 1 base and the J gene lost 7 bases, with 10 bases spanning the gap. This CDR3 spans 14 amino acids. Germline V gene lookup returns CDR1 MGHDK and CDR2 SYGVNS.

The chain is built from TRBV27 and TRBJ2-3, with 13 bases matching TRBD2. In germline, CDR1 is MNHEY, CDR2 SMNVEV (reference sequence). After removal of 10 bases from V and 7 bases from J, the junction contained 11 bases not matched to a gene. The CDR3 extends over 15 amino acids. DNA of the CDR3: TGTGCCACCTCGACTAGCGGGGGGTCCTTTTATACGCAGTATTTT. Protein product: CATSTSGGSFYTQYF.

The rearrangement links TRBV12-5 to TRBJ1-2; perhaps TRBD1 as D (5 bases). Trimming shortened V by 1 base and J by 8 bases, and 23 bases separated the two germline ends. CDR1 LGHNT and CDR2 FRNRAP come from the germline V gene. The CDR3 sequence is 17 residues long. The CDR3 nucleotides are TGTGCTAGTGGTTTGGCCGGGGACCGAATCCTGGGGGGAGGCTACACCTTC. Protein product: CASGLAGDRILGGGYTF.

This clone was counted a single time. The chain combines TRBV7-9 with TRBJ2-1; D perhaps matches TRBD2 (6 bases). Germline CDR1 and CDR2: SEHNR and FQNEAQ (reference sequence). The length of the CDR3 is 15 residues. Trimming took off 7 bases at V and 0 bases at J, with 13 bases between the two ends. As DNA, the CDR3 is TGTGCCAGCAATCACAGGACTATCTCCTACAATGAGCAGTTCTTC. It translates to CASNHRTISYNEQFF.

V gene TRBV30 combines with J gene TRBJ2-1; no firm D call. The CDR3 is 13 amino acids. Germline CDR1 reads GTSNPN; CDR2 reads SVGIG (reference sequence). The V end was cut by 3 bases, the J end by 4 bases, with 10 bases between. The CDR3 nucleotides read TGTGCCTGGAGACTCCCACAGTACAATGAGCAGTTCTTC. This gives the protein CAWRLPQYNEQFF. Full variable domain (missing parts from reference TRBV30 and TRBJ2-1): SQTIHQWPATLVQPVGSPLSLECTVEGTSNPNLYWYRQAAGRGLQLLFYSVGIGQISSEVPQNLSASRPQDRQFILSSKKLLLSDSGFYLCAWRLPQYNEQFFGPGTRLTVL.

V and J are TRBV6-5 and TRBJ1-3, with TRBD1 as a possible D gene (6 bases). The CDR3 has 13 amino acids. The V end lost 6 bases, the J end lost 4 bases, and 10 bases lay between the germline ends. Germline values: CDR1 MNHEY, CDR2 SVGAGI. CDR3 coding DNA: TGTGCCAGCAGGCGACAGGAAGGAAACACCATATATTTT. This translates into CASRRQEGNTIYF.

The V gene is TRBV5-8, the J gene TRBJ1-2, with a tentative D call TRBD1 (5 bases). This CDR3 contains 15 residues. V gave up 4 bases and J gave up 2 bases, with 15 bases separating them. CDR1 is SGHTS, CDR2 YDEGEE, per germline. The CDR3 coding sequence is TGTGCCAGCAGCCGTCCCATTGGGGCGAACTATGGCTACACCTTC. Translated: CASSRPIGANYGYTF.

The gene calls are TRBV7-6 and TRBJ2-2; 7 bases align to TRBD1. This CDR3 is built from 16 residues. The junction had 8 bases not matched to a gene; V was cut back by 2 bases and J by 5 bases. Germline CDR1 SGHVS, CDR2 FNYEAQ. The CDR3 nucleotides are TGTGCCAGCAGCTTAACAGGGGCAGTATGGACCGGGGAGCTGTTTTTT. Translation gives CASSLTGAVWTGELFF.